These 17 T cell receptor beta chains originate from one sample sequenced in a study of T cells in Graves' hyperthyroidism and ophthalmopathy. Amplified TCR beta CDR3 regions came from RNA transcripts. Researchers ran a first-round RT-PCR on the TCR CDR3 using the HTBI primer set. TCRdb itself ran the multiplex PCR reads through MiXCR, one entry per CDR3 protein. The data contain hundreds of thousands of distinct CDR3 sequences, just under 20% of them singletons. The sample taken for sequencing was blood. The receptors originated from a man aged 35 to 55 with Graves' ophthalmopathy.

As to this clonotype: A much larger clone differs from this one at a single base, so this may be a read error. The rearrangement uses TRBV7-9 and TRBJ2-1, with a weak D call TRBD1 (6 bases). Per the germline V gene, CDR1 is SEHNR and CDR2 is FQNEAQ (reference sequence). The CDR3 is 13 amino acids. V was cut by 2 bases and J by 9 bases, with 11 bases left in between. CDR3 region: CASSLTGFGEQFF. The CDR3 DNA reads TGTGCCAGCAGCTTAACAGGGTTCGGTGAGCAGTTCTTC. Full variable domain (remainder filled in from reference TRBV7-9 and TRBJ2-1): DTGVSQNPRHKITKRGQNVTFRCDPISEHNRLYWYRQTLGQGPEFLTYFQNEAQLEKSRLLSDRFSAERPKGSFSTLEIQRTEQGDSAMYLCASSLTGFGEQFFGPGTRLTVL.

This clonotype has a handful of counts. CDR3 sequence: CASSRGQGAFNTEAFF. In DNA form, the CDR3 reads TGTGCCAGCAGTAGAGGACAGGGGGCGTTTAACACTGAAGCTTTCTTT. This chain links TRBV6-1 with TRBJ1-1, with TRBD1 identical over 11 bases. The CDR3 length is 16 residues. Germline values: CDR1 MNHNS, CDR2 SASEGT. The V and J ends lost 5 bases and 2 bases, in that order; junction bases with no gene match: 7.

This chain connects TRBV3-1 to TRBJ1-6; D may be TRBD1 (5 bases). CDR1 is LGHDT and CDR2 is YNNKEL in the germline V gene (reference sequence). The CDR3 runs to 17 residues. V lost 2 bases to trimming and J lost 9 bases, with 20 bases between them. The CDR3 coding sequence is TGTGCCAGCAGCCAACCCACCCCGGGGCCTAGTTCTTCACCCCTCCACTTT. It codes for CASSQPTPGPSSSPLHF.

The V and J genes are TRBV11-2 and TRBJ2-1; 10 bases fit TRBD1. V shed 8 bases, J shed 7 bases, and the junction held 20 bases outside the gene matches. This CDR3 is built from 18 residues. Germline assignment: CDR1 SGHAT and CDR2 FQNNGV. CDR3 nucleotide sequence: TGTGCCAGCGGATACCCCCCTACCGGGACAGGGGTTTGGAATGAGCAGTTCTTC. Translating gives CASGYPPTGTGVWNEQFF.

This clonotype was counted ten times or more. J is TRBJ2-7 and V is TRBV12-3 or TRBV12-4; possibly TRBD1 for D (5 bases). The CDR3 is made up of 14 amino acids. Trimming cost V 2 bases and J 3 bases, with 11 bases left between them. The CDR3 spells CASSLRGLIYEQYF. The CDR3 bases are TGTGCCAGCAGTTTAAGGGGATTGATCTACGAGCAGTACTTC.

The chain recombines TRBV6-5 with TRBJ2-6; unclear D gene. From germline, CDR1 is MNHEY and CDR2 SVGAGI. Trimming stripped 0 bases from V and 2 bases from J, with 17 bases between. The length of the CDR3 is 19 residues. The CDR3 bases are TGTGCCAGCAGTTACTCGAAGGGTTCTACACTTACTGGGGCCAACGTCCTGACTTTC. It specifies CASSYSKGSTLTGANVLTF.

This clonotype was detected only a few times. The chain recombines TRBV12-3 or TRBV12-4 with TRBJ1-5; D uncertain. The CDR3 sequence is 13 residues long. Trimming stripped 3 bases from V and 7 bases from J, with 10 bases between. The CDR3 DNA sequence: TGTGCCAGCAGTTTGATGTGGGAGCAGCCCCAGCATTTT. This codes for CASSLMWEQPQHF.

The rearrangement links TRBV18 to TRBJ2-7; the D is unclear. CDR1 is KGHSH, CDR2 LQKENI, per germline. The V gene lost 2 bases and the J gene lost 6 bases, with 8 bases spanning the gap. CDR3 length equals 12 residues. The DNA of the CDR3 is TGTGCCAGCTCACCAATTGGCGGCGAGCAGTACTTC. Its translation is CASSPIGGEQYF.

In its sample, this clonotype was seen a few times. The chain links TRBV29-1 to TRBJ2-3; the D call may be TRBD1 or TRBD2 (7 bases each). Trimming removed 5 bases at V and 4 bases at J, with 16 bases between. Germline V gene sequence: CDR1 SQVTM, CDR2 ANQGSEA. The CDR3 sequence is 14 residues long. In DNA form, the CDR3 reads TGCAGCGTTAAGGGAGGGGGCGCGGCAGATACGCAGTATTTT. Translated, it gives CSVKGGGAADTQYF.

CDR3 amino acids: CASSLRPGDFSNQPQHF. CDR3 coding DNA: TGTGCCAGCAGTTTGCGTCCGGGAGACTTTAGCAATCAGCCCCAGCATTTT. The rearrangement joins TRBV12-3 or TRBV12-4 to TRBJ1-5; D unclear. The CDR3 length is 17 residues. Trimming removed 3 bases from V and 0 bases from J, with 15 bases in between.

The genes are TRBV6-1 and TRBJ2-1; D uncertain. Germline V CDR1 and CDR2: MNHNS, SASEGT. The V gene lost 1 base and the J gene lost 4 bases, with 8 bases spanning the gap. CDR3 length: 14 amino acids. Here the CDR3 reads CASSEVGRYNEQFF. In DNA, the CDR3 is TGTGCCAGCAGTGAAGTGGGCAGATACAATGAGCAGTTCTTC.

This clonotype was found many times. The chain employs TRBV28 and TRBJ2-7; perhaps TRBD2 as D (6 bases). Germline V gene sequence: CDR1 MDHEN, CDR2 SYDVKM. CDR3 size: 13 residues. V was shortened by 5 bases and J by 4 bases, with 12 bases between the two germline ends. The DNA of the CDR3 is TGTGCCAGCAGTCACTTCGGGGGATACGAGCAGTACTTC. It encodes CASSHFGGYEQYF.

This clonotype has at least ten counts. The gene calls are TRBV28 and TRBJ2-7; 9 positions agree with TRBD2. Germline lookup yields CDR1 MDHEN and CDR2 SYDVKM. The CDR3 spans 13 residues. V dropped 8 bases and J dropped 6; count of bases not matched to a gene: 8. In nucleotides, the CDR3 is TGTGCCAGCCAAAGGACTAGCGTGGGCGAGCAGTACTTC. Translated, it gives CASQRTSVGEQYF.

The chain is built from TRBV19 and TRBJ2-7; possibly TRBD2 for D (7 bases). This CDR3 has 16 residues. Germline V lookup: CDR1 LNHDA, CDR2 SQIVND (reference sequence). V was clipped by 3 bases and J by 5 bases, with 20 bases between them. CDR3 loop: CASSMGGGPLNHEQYF. The CDR3 DNA reads TGTGCCAGTAGTATGGGGGGGGGGCCTCTGAATCACGAGCAGTACTTC.

This rearrangement joins TRBV9 to TRBJ2-7; 8 nucleotides agree with TRBD2. CDR1 is SGDLS, CDR2 YYNGEE, per germline. Trimming took 0 bases from V and 3 from J; bases not matched to a gene: 2. CDR3 length equals 14 residues. The CDR3 loop is CASSVAGGNYEQYF. CDR3 in DNA: TGTGCCAGCAGCGTAGCGGGGGGGAACTACGAGCAGTACTTC. The full variable domain, rest sourced from reference TRBV9 and TRBJ2-7, is DSGVTQTPKHLITATGQRVTLRCSPRSGDLSVYWYQQSLDQGLQFLIQYYNGEERAKGNILERFSAQQFPDLHSELNLSSLELGDSALYFCASSVAGGNYEQYFGPGTRLTVT.

This clonotype appeared many times. This CDR3 reads CASSSGFVVNTEAFF. Here the CDR3 DNA reads TGCGCCAGCAGCTCGGGGTTCGTCGTGAACACTGAAGCTTTCTTT. J is TRBJ1-1 and V is TRBV5-1; D is ambiguous. This CDR3 is 15 amino acids long. Trimming left V 3 bases short and J 0 bases short, with 12 bases between. CDR1 SGHRS and CDR2 YFSETQ come from the germline V gene. Combining the CDR3 with reference TRBV5-1 and TRBJ1-1 gives the whole variable domain KAGVTQTPRYLIKTRGQQVTLSCSPISGHRSVSWYQQTPGQGLQFLFEYFSETQRNKGNFPGRFSGRQFSNSRSEMNVSTLELGDSALYLCASSSGFVVNTEAFFGQGTRLTVV.

This clonotype was observed many times. The CDR3 protein is CASRKTSPYNEQFF. The CDR3 DNA reads as TGTGCCAGCAGGAAAACTAGTCCCTACAATGAGCAGTTCTTC. The chain employs TRBV28 and TRBJ2-1, with a weak D call TRBD2 (5 bases). Per the germline V gene, CDR1 is MDHEN and CDR2 is SYDVKM. The CDR3 is 14 residues long. V lost 6 bases and J 2 bases, leaving 11 bases between the germline ends.